This T cell receptor beta chain was observed in a study of cytomegalovirus exposure and HLA in healthy donors. Points from the study as a whole: A later analysis found that most CMV-associated TCR beta chains appeared HLA-restricted. Later genetic work tied a missense DCLRE1C variant to beta-chain V and J trimming. In vitro data verified a few CMV-associated chains as specific for CMV antigens. Researchers counted around 180 TCR beta chains as cytomegalovirus-associated.

V lost 5 bases to trimming and J lost 3 bases, with 17 bases between them. The CDR3 has 15 residues. Looked up from germline, CDR1 is LNHDA and CDR2 is SQIVND (reference sequence). PCR used 60 Vbeta primers and 13 Jbeta primers. Only in-frame clones appear in the TCRdb table, and some are missing; sequencing was by immunoSEQ multiplex PCR. Here the sample spans around 100,000 clones, approximately 87% being singletons. With respect to this clone: Its antigen is as yet unknown.

Source material: PBMCs. The TCR originated in a man aged 35 to 55 in good health and CMV-seronegative. The chain has TRBV19 and TRBJ2-7, with D possibly matching TRBD2 (5 bases). The CDR3 bases are TGTGCCAGTAGTGTAGGACTCTATTCTCGCTACGAGCAGTACTTC. Protein: CASSVGLYSRYEQYF.